This is a list of T cell receptor beta chains from one sample in a study of spatial heterogeneity in lung cancer. MiXCR was run by TCRdb on the 5' RACE reads, yielding one entry per CDR3 protein. The sample gives about 60,000 distinct CDR3 sequences, more than 7% of which show up once; roughly 16% is in the top ten. The sample in question was PBMCs, obtained at surgery. The receptors shown here come from a female donor with early-stage non-small cell lung cancer. The CDR3 runs from the conserved cysteine through the conserved F or W. Fields, in order: J gene, D gene, V gene, clone size, CDR3 DNA, CDR3 protein. The D gene is left open where the match is weak. The size of a clone is reported for some rows only, either as once, few or many, or as a class for expanded clones.

TRBJ1-5 | TRBD1 | TRBV12-3/TRBV12-4 | NA | TGTGCCAGCAGTCCGGGACAGGAACATCGACCCAATCAGCCCCAGCATTTT | CASSPGQEHRPNQPQHF
TRBJ2-3 | NA | TRBV7-8 | few | TGTGCCAGCAGCGTCGGCCGGGGGATAGATACGCAGTATTTT | CASSVGRGIDTQYF
TRBJ1-2 | NA | TRBV20-1 | NA | TGCAGTGCTAGCCGGTTATTCGGTGGCTACACCTTC | CSASRLFGGYTF
TRBJ1-1 | NA | TRBV5-1 | NA | TGCGCCAGCAGCTTACCAGGGCCTACTACTGAAGCTTTCTTT | CASSLPGPTTEAFF
TRBJ1-2 | NA | TRBV12-3/TRBV12-4 | many | TGTGCCAGCAGTTTAAAGGGGAGCTATGGCTACACCTTC | CASSLKGSYGYTF
TRBJ1-1 | NA | TRBV18 | NA | TGTGCCAGCTCCCCGGGACAGAACACTGAAGCTTTCTTT | CASSPGQNTEAFF
TRBJ1-1 | TRBD1 | TRBV20-1 | few | TGCAGTGCTAGAGATGCCCCGGGACAGGGTAGAACTGAAGCTTTCTTT | CSARDAPGQGRTEAFF
TRBJ2-1 | TRBD2 | TRBV14 | NA | TGTGCCAGCAGCCAAGAGACCCTCCCTTACCAACTAGCGGGGTCCTACAATGAGCAGTTCTTC | CASSQETLPYQLAGSYNEQFF
TRBJ2-5 | NA | TRBV18 | few | TGTGCCAGCTCACCATCCCCCGGGGGCTACCAAGAGACCCAGTACTTC | CASSPSPGGYQETQYF
TRBJ2-1 | NA | TRBV6-1 | few | TGTGCCAGCAGCGGGGCTATCAATGAGCAGTTCTTC | CASSGAINEQFF
TRBJ1-6 | TRBD1 | TRBV7-2 | NA | TGTGCCAGCAGCGACAGGGTTTTGGTTTCACCCCTCCACTTT | CASSDRVLVSPLHF
TRBJ1-2 | NA | TRBV20-1 | many | TGCAGTGCTGCGCAGAATGGCTACACCTTC | CSAAQNGYTF
TRBJ1-1 | NA | TRBV30 | many | TGTGCCTGGAGTCCAGAGGCAGGGGCGGGCACTGAAGCTTTCTTT | CAWSPEAGAGTEAFF
TRBJ2-7 | TRBD1 | TRBV6-2/TRBV6-3 | many | TGTGCCAGCACTGAAGCCGGGACAGGAGCCTACGAGCAGTACTTC | CASTEAGTGAYEQYF
TRBJ2-1 | TRBD2 | TRBV20-1 | few | TGCAGTGCTAGAGACAGCGGGGGCGGGGTTAGTGAGCAGTTCTTC | CSARDSGGGVSEQFF
TRBJ2-3 | NA | TRBV6-6 | NA | TGTGCCAGCAATCCGCGGAGGGGTTCTAGCACAGATACGCAGTATTTT | CASNPRRGSSTDTQYF
TRBJ2-3 | TRBD1 | TRBV5-6 | few | TGTGCCAGCAGCTTTCTCCTCGGGACAGCAGGAGATACGCAGTATTTT | CASSFLLGTAGDTQYF
TRBJ2-1 | TRBD2 | TRBV20-1 | NA | TGCAGTGCTAGATGGGACTACTACAATGAGCAGTTCTTC | CSARWDYYNEQFF
TRBJ1-1 | NA | TRBV6-2/TRBV6-3 | NA | TGTGCCGCGAACGGGGGGCCCCTGAACACCGAAGCTTTCTTT | CAANGGPLNTEAFF
TRBJ2-5 | NA | TRBV7-2 | many | TGTGCCAGCAGCTCTATCGAAGGGGAGACCCAGTACTTC | CASSSIEGETQYF
TRBJ2-2 | NA | TRBV7-3 | many | TGTGCTTCTGGGCAGGGAAGGAACGGGGAGCTGTTTTTT | CASGQGRNGELFF
TRBJ2-2 | NA | TRBV20-1 | few | TGCAGTGCTAGAGATTCGGGTCGTTTGGGCACCGGGGAGCTGTTTTTT | CSARDSGRLGTGELFF
TRBJ1-1 | NA | TRBV7-9 | many | TGTGCCAGCAGCTTAGGACCGCGACAGCTACTGGATGAAGCTTTCTTT | CASSLGPRQLLDEAFF
TRBJ1-5 | NA | TRBV12-3/TRBV12-4 | many | TGTGCCAGCAGTTACACAGGGATCAATCAGCCCCAGCATTTT | CASSYTGINQPQHF
TRBJ1-2 | NA | TRBV5-1 | many | TGCGCCAGCAGTATAGGTGGCTCCTCGAGCTCCTATGGCTACACCTTC | CASSIGGSSSSYGYTF
TRBJ2-7 | NA | TRBV29-1 | many | TGCAGCGTTGGTTTAGGGAGCTCCTACGAGCAGTACTTC | CSVGLGSSYEQYF
TRBJ1-5 | TRBD1 | TRBV20-1 | many | TGCAGCGCGCCAACCGGACAGGGGATCAATCAGCCCCAGCATTTT | CSAPTGQGINQPQHF
TRBJ1-2 | NA | TRBV20-1 | many | TGCAGTTCAAGCGGACTGTCGTATGGCTACACCTTC | CSSSGLSYGYTF
TRBJ2-1 | TRBD1 | TRBV18 | NA | TGTGCCAGCTCATCGACAGGGGATTTCTACAATGAGCAGTTCTTC | CASSSTGDFYNEQFF
TRBJ2-3 | NA | TRBV24-1 | many | TGTGCCACCAGTGATTTGGGCGGCTTTAGCACAGATACGCAGTATTTT | CATSDLGGFSTDTQYF
TRBJ2-2 | TRBD2 | TRBV7-3 | few | TGTGCCAGCAGCCCCTACGCGGGGGGCCCATCGAACACCGGGGAGCTGTTTTTT | CASSPYAGGPSNTGELFF
TRBJ2-3 | TRBD1 | TRBV27 | many | TGTGCCAGCAGTTCCACAGGGGGTGGTGGCACAGATACGCAGTATTTT | CASSSTGGGGTDTQYF
TRBJ2-3 | NA | TRBV9 | many | TGTGCCAGCAGCGCAGCCCGGGACGTCCCCGGAGATACGCAGTATTTT | CASSAARDVPGDTQYF
TRBJ2-7 | NA | TRBV28 | NA | TGTGCCAGCAATCTTAACCCTTCCAGCGGGTACTCCTACGAGCAGTACTTC | CASNLNPSSGYSYEQYF
TRBJ2-2 | NA | TRBV20-1 | many | TGCAGTGCTCAGGGAACCGGGGAGCTGTTTTTT | CSAQGTGELFF
TRBJ1-1 | NA | TRBV18 | NA | TGTGCCAGCTCACTCCCCCTGGAGGGGAACACTGAAGCTTTCTTT | CASSLPLEGNTEAFF
TRBJ1-5 | NA | TRBV19 | few | TGTGCCAGTAGTATAGGCCGAGATAGCAATCAGCCCCAGCATTTT | CASSIGRDSNQPQHF
TRBJ2-2 | TRBD2 | TRBV29-1 | NA | TGCAGCGTGGCCGGGACTAGTGTTACCGGGGAGCTGTTTTTT | CSVAGTSVTGELFF
TRBJ1-4 | TRBD1 | TRBV28 | NA | TGTGCCAGCAGTTCTTCATCGACAGGGAACGAAAAACTGTTTTTT | CASSSSSTGNEKLFF
TRBJ2-5 | TRBD2 | TRBV6-5 | many | TGTGCCAGCAGTTACTCCTTAGCGGGGGAAGAGACCCAGTACTTC | CASSYSLAGEETQYF
TRBJ2-1 | NA | TRBV11-2 | NA | TGTGCCAGCAGGATAAAGAACAATGAGCAGTTCTTC | CASRIKNNEQFF
TRBJ1-6 | NA | TRBV20-1 | many | TGCAGTGCCCGGGGTCCGGGGGGTAGCGGTTCACCCCTCCACTTT | CSARGPGGSGSPLHF
TRBJ1-2 | TRBD1 | TRBV7-3 | many | TGTGCCAGCAGCCTGGGGACAGGGTTTGGGGATGGCTACACCTTC | CASSLGTGFGDGYTF
TRBJ2-2 | TRBD2 | TRBV5-1 | few | TGCGCCAGCAGCTTGGATGTCCCGGGACTACCGAACACCGGGGAGCTGTTTTTT | CASSLDVPGLPNTGELFF
TRBJ2-3 | NA | TRBV12-3/TRBV12-4 | NA | TGTGCCAGCAGGGAGCGGGGCACAGATACGCAGTATTTT | CASRERGTDTQYF
TRBJ2-7 | TRBD2 | TRBV20-1 | medium-sized | TGCAGTGCTAGGGAACTAGCGGGACCTACCTACGAGCAGTACTTC | CSARELAGPTYEQYF
TRBJ1-1 | NA | TRBV2 | few | TGTGCCAGCAGACCGGTGATGAACACTGAAGCTTTCTTT | CASRPVMNTEAFF
TRBJ1-6 | NA | TRBV4-1 | few | TGCGCCAGCAGCCAAGCTTCGGCGGCGGGTGGGAGAAGTTCACCCCTCCACTTT | CASSQASAAGGRSSPLHF
TRBJ2-1 | TRBD2 | TRBV28 | NA | TGTGCCAGCAAATTCCCGGGACTAGCGGGAGGGCGGGGACTGAATGAGCAGTTCTTC | CASKFPGLAGGRGLNEQFF
TRBJ2-3 | NA | TRBV2 | many | TGTGCCAGCAGTGATAGCCCCCAGACGCAGTATTTT | CASSDSPQTQYF
TRBJ2-1 | NA | TRBV3-1 | NA | TGTGCCAGCAGCCAAGGAAGGGGGGACAATGAGCAGTTCTTC | CASSQGRGDNEQFF
TRBJ2-3 | TRBD1 | TRBV5-1 | few | TGCGCCAGTTCACAGGGGACGACAGATACGCAGTATTTT | CASSQGTTDTQYF
TRBJ2-5 | NA | TRBV9 | NA | TGTGCCAGCAGCGTAGTAGGTCGGGGGCCAGAGACCCAGTACTTC | CASSVVGRGPETQYF
TRBJ2-4 | TRBD2 | TRBV20-1 | NA | TGCAGTGCTACCTCCAGGGCGGGAGACATTCAGTACTTC | CSATSRAGDIQYF